This TCR beta chain appears in the sequencing data of a study of cytomegalovirus exposure and HLA in healthy donors (dated by TCRdb to between 2016 and 2019). Regarding the research as a whole: An earlier analysis of some 600 of the donors reported around 280 Gb of sequence data and around 100 million unique TCR beta sequences obtained from about 179 million T cells. An early release covering roughly 580 HLA-typed donors comprised about 310 gigabases of sequencing data and about 90 million unique TCR sequences. Of the roughly 400 genotyped donors, approximately 83% fell in the genetic ancestry cluster associated with self-reported Caucasian donors. The study aimed to test whether cataloging public T cell receptors could reveal signatures of past pathogen exposure. Using immunosequencing, the study profiled T cell repertoires from 666 subjects and related those repertoires to cytomegalovirus serostatus. Besides the first cohort of roughly 640 subjects, a separate validation cohort made up of roughly 120 different subjects was used. To predict cytomegalovirus infection status, the study brought together high-throughput TCR immunosequencing, statistical association of individual TCRs with disease status, and machine learning. In a later analysis, previously published TCR beta repertoires from 670 or so donors were re-analyzed and high-resolution HLA genotyping was added so that TCR occurrence patterns could be studied. In the later analysis, no new phenotypic data were used to find candidate immune exposures; instead, reliance was placed on TCR beta sequences and their occurrence across donors. In an earlier analysis of 587 of the donors, high-throughput TCR beta sequencing was used to judge whether each TCR beta V gene segment behaved as functional or pseudogenic. Donor age, sex, ethnicity and CMV serostatus were compiled alongside the repertoire data. A later genetic analysis used genome-wide SNP genotypes for about three fifths of the roughly 700 donors, treating that subset as a discovery cohort. Every discovery cohort repertoire had been produced on one sequencing platform. HLA typing covered class I and class II loci at four-digit resolution. The number of typed donors differed by locus: about 620-640 for A, B, C, DRB1 and DQB1; some 540 for DQA1; 606 for DPA1; and around 450 for DPB1. Roughly five DR-DQ haplotypes were handled as single units for association and clustering because linkage in the cohort was strong. Across some 400 genotyped donors of the cohort, an average of about 240,000 unique TCR beta nucleotide sequences per donor were sequenced, and around 20% of those sequences were non-productive.

This clone was detected only once. Its antigen is unknown. There are no base qualities to consult, and no much larger clone falls within one base. The cohort comprised fewer than 700 healthy bone marrow donors. Cohort members were all nominally healthy when sampled, although unrecorded immune exposures were likely present. The donor tested CMV seropositive and was one of the 289 seropositive cohort members. A peripheral blood sample was provided by each donor, and peripheral blood mononuclear cells were used for TCR beta sequencing. Genomic DNA was extracted from the blood cell samples with the Qiagen DNeasy Blood Extraction Kit. The library was made by the immunoSEQ multiplex PCR assay. A mixture of 60 forward primers for TCR Vbeta segments and 13 reverse primers for TCR Jbeta segments was used in the multiplex PCR. A multiplex PCR assay on genomic DNA amplified the CDR3 region of rearranged TCR beta genes. Amplified TCR beta libraries were sequenced as 87-base-pair reads on the Illumina HiSeq System. In the paper's pipeline: In a later analysis, approximately 74 million unique TCR beta chains were counted across the 690 or so repertoires, and some 10 million of these chains were shared by at least two donors. Raw reads were error-corrected and collapsed into unique sequences with a nearest-neighbor algorithm that merged closely related sequences to remove PCR and sequencing errors. Alignment of CDR3 sequences to IMGT reference sequences was used to assign V, D and J gene segments. For a sequence to be retained, at least a six-nucleotide match to both a V gene segment and a J gene segment was required. A rearrangement was called productive if the CDR3 had no stop codons and remained in frame with V and J, and every other rearrangement was called non-productive. Following IMGT convention, CDR3 was defined as the stretch from the second conserved V-encoded cysteine to the conserved J-encoded phenylalanine. Sequences without an unambiguous match to a single V gene segment were excluded from the earlier analysis of almost 600 of the donors. An earlier analysis of a few hundred of the donors classified V segments as functional when productive rearrangements were above 56.7% and as segregating when the standard deviation between donors was above 5%. A statistical classification framework was built for diagnosing cytomegalovirus status from the catalog of TCR beta chain sequences. A later analysis assigned V and J genes by comparing TCR nucleotide sequences with IMGT/GENE-DB human TR gene sequences. In a later analysis, CDR3 sequences and most-parsimonious VDJ recombination scenarios were assigned using the TCRdist pipeline. In a later analysis, each TCR beta chain was defined by its CDR3 amino acid sequence together with its V-gene family, and reads without a unique V-gene family were excluded. A later analysis removed roughly 590 highly shared, low-generation-probability nucleotide sequences to deal with suspected cross-contamination and a sequencing artifact. In a later analysis, a clonal expansion index for each public chain was calculated from normalized within-repertoire ranks of inferred template counts. A later analysis computed generation probabilities with a VDJ recombination model fitted to out-of-frame rearrangements, and checked the results against IGoR. In a later analysis, hypergeometric tests were used to score TCR-TCR, TCR-HLA and TCR-CMV co-occurrence, with a repertoire-size bias correction applied to TCR pairs. False discovery rates were estimated in a later analysis by permuting HLA or CMV assignments 20 times. In a later analysis, co-occurring TCRs were grouped using DBSCAN, with TCRdist sequence similarity added in when clustering inside HLA-allele-positive subsets. Co-occurrence clustering excluded repertoires with fewer than 30,000 or more than 120,000 public chains, plus five with anomalous nucleotide sharing. Imported from immuneACCESS, the table was reduced by TCRdb to in-frame sequences with V and J called. These copies leave out some clones; in studies compared against another copy, an unresolved V gene accounts for under half, and the cause of the remainder is not known. V and J calls and clone size are copied from that table; D and trimming were computed from the DNA. The sample table lists about 150,000 clones, 75% to 85% of them with a count of one. Clones ranked in the top ten supply around 1.5% of the sample.

Points the paper makes about the study in general: According to a later genetic analysis, donors in an Asian-associated ancestry cluster had fewer N-insertions in productive TCRs than the roughly 670-donor mean. Several of the top co-occurrence clusters appeared to be linked to parvovirus B19, influenza, CMV and Epstein-Barr virus, according to a later analysis. The earlier analysis of approximately 540 of the donors excluded roughly 16 rarely observed V segments, including chromosome 9 orphons, because counts were too low. In a later analysis, most CMV-associated TCR beta chains were found to appear HLA-restricted, with HLA associations seemingly driven largely by CMV exposure. In a later analysis, HLA-associated TCR beta chains were found to be more clonally expanded and to have lower generation probabilities than equally common non-associated chains. The study listed 164 TCR beta chains as associated with cytomegalovirus. Most TCR sequences were observed very rarely across donors, whereas some public TCRs were present in many individuals. The authors suggested that the approach could potentially be extended to other disease states and immunological phenotypes. A further reported finding was that TCR beta sequences accurately predicted the HLA-A and HLA-B alleles for most subjects in the first cohort. Some IMGT-functional V segments, including TRBV6-2 and TRBV6-3, could not be told apart with the 87-base-pair reads, so those segments were excluded. This cohort had only TCR beta chains sequenced, and the lack of alpha or paired-chain data limited which features could be detected. Cytomegalovirus status was reported to be diagnosed by the classifier with high specificity and sensitivity in both the original and validation cohorts. When HLA alleles, especially DR and DQ, strongly co-occurred, attributing TCR associations to individual alleles was difficult. Correlated functional status among segregating V segments might reflect linkage disequilibrium, but an unknown experimental factor could not be ruled out. Roughly uniform sequencing depth across donors was assumed in presence/absence analyses, although this assumption may not hold. Because HLA typing was unavailable for some donors at each locus, only the typed subset was used in association tests. In a later genetic analysis, a missense DCLRE1C variant was associated with V-gene and J-gene trimming of TCR beta chains, and the association was replicated in an independent cohort. Immune exposure information for the cohort was limited to CMV serostatus. In a later analysis, 16,951 TCR beta sequences were associated with specific HLA alleles at a false discovery rate of 0.05. In an earlier analysis of some 540 of the donors, most TCR beta V segments appeared in productive rearrangements about 90% or about 30% of the time, broadly matching IMGT annotations. In vitro tests confirmed that a few of the cytomegalovirus-associated TCR beta chains recognize cytomegalovirus antigens. A later analysis found that TCR association rates varied across HLA loci, with DRB1 alleles showing the most associated TCRs and HLA-C alleles the fewest. A cluster of highly shared sequence variants was judged likely to represent a technical artifact of the sequencing pipeline.

For CDR1 and CDR2, the germline V gene lists LGHNA and YSLEER. Including the terminal cysteine and phenylalanine, the CDR3 comprises 15 residues. Of the read, only the CDR3 DNA is kept; its 45 bases are in frame from base 1. Clipping removes 4 bases from V and 4 bases from J, with 6 as the unmatched junction base count. The rearranged segments are TRBV4-3 and TRBJ2-3; 9 nucleotides in the junction match TRBD1. The origin of this receptor is a woman in her thirties in good health and CMV-seropositive. The source material was PBMCs. The nucleotides read TGCGCCAGCAGCCCGGGACAGGGTTCCGCAGATACGCAGTATTTT. Translated, it reads CASSPGQGSADTQYF.